The 18 T cell receptor beta chains in this list originate from one sample, sequenced in a study of regulatory T cells in long-lasting Graves disease. Indicated time point: newly diagnosed GD, antithyroid drugs for less than 3 months. PBMCs were the source of the RNA used for TCR sequencing. The TCR beta library used iRepertoire HTBI primers with Arm-PCR amplification of CDR3. TCRdb called the multiplex PCR reads again in MiXCR, with one record for every CDR3 protein. The table records around 480,000 distinct CDR3 sequences, 15% to 20% of them present only once. These records were also assigned to another study, of T cells in Graves' hyperthyroidism and ophthalmopathy.

This specimen was peripheral blood mononuclear cells (PBMCs), taken at new diagnosis, from a patient treated with antithyroid drugs. The receptors originated from a man aged 40-49 years with Graves disease.

Only one count was recorded for this clonotype. No conserved phenylalanine or tryptophan is present at the end of the CDR3, so a read error is the likely explanation. The chain recombines TRBV5-1 with TRBJ2-1, with D possibly called TRBD1 or TRBD2 (5 bases each). This CDR3 has 16 amino acids. Looked up from germline, CDR1 is SGHRS and CDR2 is YFSETQ. The CDR3 is CASSYPGRLSYNEQFI. For the CDR3, the DNA is TGCGCCAGCAGCTATCCGGGACGCCTATCCTACAACGAGCAGTTCATC.

This chain uses TRBV12-3 or TRBV12-4 with TRBJ2-2; D tentatively fits TRBD1 or TRBD2 (5 bases each). The V and J ends lost 2 bases and 0 bases respectively, with 13 bases between them. This CDR3 comprises 17 residues. The CDR3 region is CASSLSLGGSNTGELFF. CDR3 nucleotide sequence: TGTGCCAGCAGTTTATCGCTTGGGGGTTCGAACACCGGGGAGCTGTTTTTT.

With respect to this clonotype: This may stem from a read error, because a much larger clone lies one nucleotide away. The rearrangement joins TRBV7-9 to TRBJ1-2; D uncertain. Between the trimmed V and J ends, which lost 1 base and 5 bases, there was a span of 11 bases. The CDR3 runs to 14 residues. Germline values: CDR1 SEHNR, CDR2 FQNEAQ (reference sequence). The CDR3 here is CASSLGLSVYGYTF. The CDR3 coding sequence is TGTGCCAGCAGCTTAGGCCTCTCCGTGTATGGCTACACCTTC.

As to this clonotype: Its ends do not fully match the called genes, so a read error is possible. CDR3 sequence reads: CASSVEGQGFTEASF. The CDR3 DNA sequence: TGTGCCAGCAGCGTAGAGGGACAGGGTTTCACTGAAGCTTCCTTT. The chain uses TRBV9 and TRBJ1-1, with 9 bases that match TRBD1. CDR3 length equals 15 residues. Germline CDR1 SGDLS, CDR2 YYNGEE.

This clonotype has only a few counts. The J gene is TRBJ1-1, the V gene TRBV19; no firm D call. Trimming left V 7 bases short and J 2 bases short, with 11 bases between. The V gene's germline CDR1 is LNHDA and CDR2 SQIVND (reference sequence). CDR3 length: 13 amino acids. The CDR3 region is CASIGFRNTEAFF. The CDR3 DNA follows: TGTGCCAGTATCGGGTTCCGAAACACTGAAGCTTTCTTT.

The chain couples TRBV6-2 or TRBV6-3 to TRBJ2-1, with 8 bases matching TRBD2. Germline V gene sequence: CDR1 MNHEY, CDR2 SVGEGT. This CDR3 spans 14 amino acids. Trimming at V came to 5 bases and at J to 5 bases, leaving 5 bases not matched to a gene. CDR3 amino acids: CASSEISGNNEQFF. Written as DNA, the CDR3 is TGTGCCAGCAGTGAGATTAGCGGGAACAATGAGCAGTTCTTC.

This clonotype has only a few counts. The chain carries TRBV13 and TRBJ2-5, with D unresolved. CDR1 is PRHDT and CDR2 is FYEKMQ in the germline V gene (reference sequence). There are 12 residues in the CDR3. CDR3: CADPLSQETQYF. CDR3 DNA sequence: TGTGCTGACCCACTGTCCCAAGAGACCCAGTACTTC.

This clonotype has at least ten counts. The rearrangement uses TRBV24-1 and TRBJ2-1, with a weak D call TRBD2 (5 bases). Looked up from germline, CDR1 is KGHDR and CDR2 is SFDVKD. This CDR3 region has 20 residues. Trimming left V 3 bases short and J 0 bases short, with 23 bases between. The CDR3 loop reads CATSDGMWRRTVDSYNEQFF. In DNA form, the CDR3 reads TGTGCCACCAGTGATGGTATGTGGAGGAGGACGGTCGACTCCTACAATGAGCAGTTCTTC.

This clonotype has a count of ten or more. The chain uses TRBV6-2 or TRBV6-3 and TRBJ2-5, with TRBD2 matching over 8 bases. The germline V gene encodes CDR1 MNHEY and CDR2 SVGEGT. With 0 bases clipped from V and 5 bases from J, the junction kept 8 bases outside the gene matches. This CDR3 has 16 amino acids. CDR3 coding DNA: TGTGCCAGCAGTTACTCTTACAGCGGGAGTGGGGAGACCCAGTACTTC. This encodes CASSYSYSGSGETQYF.

The sample holds many counts of this clonotype. The gene calls are TRBV6-2 or TRBV6-3 and TRBJ2-7, with 9 bases lining up with TRBD2. Germline-derived CDR1 and CDR2 are MNHEY and SVGEGT. V shed 4 bases and J 7 bases; nucleotides not matched to a gene: 8. This CDR3 region has 14 residues. In DNA form, the CDR3 reads TGTGCCAGCAGTTGGGCTAGCGGGGCCCAAGAGCAGTACTTC. This translates into CASSWASGAQEQYF.

Ten or more counts support this clonotype. CDR3 DNA: TGTGCCAGCAGTTATGAACTAGCGGGCCTTCAAAGCTCCTACGAGCAGTACTTC. Translation gives CASSYELAGLQSSYEQYF. The V call is TRBV28, the J call TRBJ2-7; the match to TRBD2 covers 9 bases. V gave up 4 bases and J gave up 0 bases; unmatched junction bases: 13. The germline V gene encodes CDR1 MDHEN and CDR2 SYDVKM. The CDR3 spans 18 residues. Filled out from reference TRBV28 and TRBJ2-7, the complete variable domain reads DVKVTQSSRYLVKRTGEKVFLECVQDMDHENMFWYRQDPGLGLRLIYFSYDVKMKEKGDIPEGYSVSREKKERFSLILESASTNQTSMYLCASSYELAGLQSSYEQYFGPGTRLTVT.

The sample holds many counts of this clonotype. The genes are TRBV2 and TRBJ2-5, with D possibly TRBD1 on 5 matching bases. Germline V gene data show CDR1 as SNHLY and CDR2 as FYNNEI. The CDR3 is 13 residues long. V lost 6 bases, J lost 2 bases, and 10 bases lay in between. The CDR3 region is CASRGHLQETQYF. The DNA of the CDR3 is TGTGCCAGCAGAGGACATCTTCAAGAGACCCAGTACTTC. Combining the CDR3 with reference TRBV2 and TRBJ2-5 gives the whole variable domain EPEVTQTPSHQVTQMGQEVILRCVPISNHLYFYWYRQILGQKVEFLVSFYNNEISEKSEIFDDQFSVERPDGSNFTLKIRSTKLEDSAMYFCASRGHLQETQYFGPGTRLLVL.

This clonotype was detected only a few times. The chain recombines TRBV9 with TRBJ2-4, with a tentative D call TRBD1 (6 bases). The V gene lost 6 bases and the J gene lost 2 bases, with 12 bases spanning the gap. This CDR3 has 14 residues. From germline, CDR1 is SGDLS and CDR2 YYNGEE. The CDR3 protein is CASTLRGTKNIQYF. CDR3 bases: TGTGCCAGCACCCTCAGGGGAACCAAAAACATTCAGTACTTC.

This clonotype has a count of ten or more. The chain employs TRBV27 and TRBJ2-7; D remains ambiguous. CDR1 and CDR2 (germline): MNHEY, SMNVEV (reference sequence). The CDR3 is made up of 14 amino acids. V lost 5 bases, J lost 7 bases, and 18 bases lay in between. CDR3 coding DNA: TGTGCCAGCAGTCTTAGTCCGACCGTGGGAGAGCAGTACTTC. Protein product: CASSLSPTVGEQYF.

At least ten counts were recorded for this clonotype. V usage is TRBV13 and J usage is TRBJ2-7; the D is unclear. This CDR3 comprises 12 residues. V was pared by 5 bases and J by 2 bases, with 7 bases between. Germline CDR1 and CDR2: PRHDT and FYEKMQ (reference sequence). As DNA, the CDR3 is TGTGCCAGCAGCCCCGATCCCTACGAGCAGTACTTC. This sequence encodes CASSPDPYEQYF. Full variable domain (remainder filled in from reference TRBV13 and TRBJ2-7): AAGVIQSPRHLIKEKRETATLKCYPIPRHDTVYWYQQGPGQDPQFLISFYEKMQSDKGSIPDRFSAQQFSDYHSELNMSSLELGDSALYFCASSPDPYEQYFGPGTRLTVT.

V usage is TRBV5-1 and J usage is TRBJ2-1; D is uncertain. Per the germline V gene, CDR1 is SGHRS and CDR2 is YFSETQ. CDR3 length: 17 residues. V was trimmed by 4 bases and J by 4 bases, leaving 21 bases between them. CDR3 protein: CASSPPVVEWRYNEQFF. CDR3 DNA: TGCGCCAGCAGCCCCCCAGTGGTGGAGTGGAGATACAATGAGCAGTTCTTC. Complete variable domain (other parts from reference TRBV5-1 and TRBJ2-1): KAGVTQTPRYLIKTRGQQVTLSCSPISGHRSVSWYQQTPGQGLQFLFEYFSETQRNKGNFPGRFSGRQFSNSRSEMNVSTLELGDSALYLCASSPPVVEWRYNEQFFGPGTRLTVL.

In regard to this clonotype: This may be a read error, as it is one base from a much larger clone. The chain is built from TRBV3-1 and TRBJ1-2; D unresolved. The CDR3 consists of 12 residues. The germline gives CDR1 LGHDT, CDR2 YNNKEL (reference sequence). The V gene lost 8 bases and the J gene lost 4 bases, with 11 bases spanning the gap. The CDR3 reads CASSAGFYGYTF. The DNA of the CDR3 is TGTGCCAGCTCCGCGGGTTTCTATGGCTACACCTTC.

This clonotype was seen repeatedly, ten times or more. This chain uses TRBV2 with TRBJ1-1; 9 bases map to TRBD1. CDR3 length equals 12 residues. Germline V gene lookup returns CDR1 SNHLY and CDR2 FYNNEI. V gave up 6 bases and J gave up 9 bases; unmatched junction bases: 5. The CDR3: CASRTGGGKAFF. CDR3 DNA: TGTGCCAGCAGAACAGGGGGCGGAAAAGCTTTCTTT.